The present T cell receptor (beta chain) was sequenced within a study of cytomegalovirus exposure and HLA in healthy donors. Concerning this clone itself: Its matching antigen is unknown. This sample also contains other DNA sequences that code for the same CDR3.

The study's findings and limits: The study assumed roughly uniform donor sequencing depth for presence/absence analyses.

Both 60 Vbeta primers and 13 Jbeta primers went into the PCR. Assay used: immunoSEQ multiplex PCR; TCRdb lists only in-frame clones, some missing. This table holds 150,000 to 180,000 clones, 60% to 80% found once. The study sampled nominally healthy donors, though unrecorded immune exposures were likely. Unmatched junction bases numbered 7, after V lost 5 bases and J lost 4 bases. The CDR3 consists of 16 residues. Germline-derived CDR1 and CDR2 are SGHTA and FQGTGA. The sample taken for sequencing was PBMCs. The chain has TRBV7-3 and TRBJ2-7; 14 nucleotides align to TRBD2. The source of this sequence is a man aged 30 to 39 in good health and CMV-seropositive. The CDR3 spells CASSPGLAGEGYEQYF. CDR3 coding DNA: TGTGCCAGCAGCCCGGGACTAGCGGGGGAGGGATACGAGCAGTACTTC. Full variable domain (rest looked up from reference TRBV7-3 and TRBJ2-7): GAGVSQTPSNKVTEKGKYVELRCDPISGHTALYWYRQSLGQGPEFLIYFQGTGAADDSGLPNDRFFAVRPEGSVSTLKIQRTERGDSAVYLCASSPGLAGEGYEQYFGPGTRLTVT.